The rows below give T cell receptor beta chains drawn from one sample of a study of blood T cell repertoires in COVID-19. Profiling relied on immunoSEQ multiplex PCR, and the TCRdb table lists in-frame clones only, not all of them. The sample holds around 380,000 clones, over 65% seen once. Sequenced material: peripheral blood. Every receptor here comes from a human donor with acute or convalescent COVID-19. The donor label of this sample is uncertain. CDR3s leave out the opening cysteine and the closing phenylalanine or tryptophan. Each record gives: clone size, V gene, CDR3 protein. Size is stated for part of the rows, as once, few or many counts, or as a class when the clone is expanded.

>few|TRBV7-9
ASSFRGQGEEKLF
>few|TRBV18
ASSPLGQADTGELF
>NA|TRBV18
ASSLQPTYEQY
>few|TRBV7-8
ASSLSSSTHEQY
>NA|TRBV18
ASSPGRSSYNEQF
>few|TRBV13
ASSSGQNTEAF
>NA|TRBV29-1
SVEDRGGRLDTQY
>NA|TRBV19
ASSSTVLNYGYT
>NA|TRBV5-1
ASSLGWTMLNTGELF
>NA|TRBV6-5
ASRPRQGNTEAF
>NA|TRBV10-3
AISETQGDTEAF
>NA|TRBV27
ASSLAGLAGESTDTQY
>NA|TRBV19
ASSEQGYGEYYGYT
>NA|TRBV18
ASSSRQGDNEKLF
>NA|TRBV28
ASSTDREKTEAF
>once|TRBV9
ASSVVGDYGYT
>NA|TRBV18
ASATSGGTNTQY
>NA|TRBV21-1
ASSSLGGRGNQPQH
>NA|TRBV19
ASKVSGAFTEAF
>NA|TRBV5-1
ASSAGTGTIDEQF
>once|TRBV30
AWSTTRLAGETQY
>NA|TRBV5-1
ASRRGQGSNQPQH
>NA|TRBV7-8
ASSAMGLAGADTQY
>NA|TRBV5-5
ASSFRAPYEQY
>NA|TRBV29-1
SVVGGPSGNTIY
>NA|TRBV4-2
ASSRLAGINNEQF
>NA|TRBV20-1
SASAGVYGYT
>NA|TRBV2
ASRGQQITEAF
>NA|TRBV29-1
SANLGQGAGYGYT
>NA|TRBV7-9
ASSLGQPLNTEAF
>few|TRBV7-8
ASSLNQNRNTGELF
>NA|TRBV19
ASSIQRAEKLF
>NA|TRBV6-5
ASSYTRGGVYEQY
>NA|TRBV28
ASRENRGRAEKLF
>once|TRBV3-1/TRBV3-2
ASSPTGVKYYGYT
>once|TRBV10-3
AISPGNRVVGDGYT
>NA|TRBV21-1
ASSKGTGNEQF